One sample yielded the 30 T cell receptor beta chains listed below, sequenced in a study of liver allograft versus peripheral blood T cells. Study at large: Within transplanted livers, the T cell receptor repertoires were examined and compared against the repertoires present in the peripheral blood of liver transplant recipients.

TCRdb independently ran MiXCR on the reads; one entry per CDR3 protein. The sample shows a few thousand distinct CDR3 sequences, 13% to 15% of them seen only once. These receptors were taken from a human patient who had a liver transplant. These T cells may partly come from the graft donor.

This clonotype is medium-sized in the sample. The chain is built from TRBV6-5 and TRBJ1-1; D not certain. The CDR3 totals 13 residues. Trimming pared 3 bases from V and 9 bases from J, leaving 14 bases between. The germline CDR1 and CDR2 sequences are MNHEY and SVGAGI. The CDR3 DNA is TGTGCCAGCAGTTATCCCCCCGGGCATAAAGCTTTCTTT. The encoded protein is CASSYPPGHKAFF.

Details on this clonotype: A single base separates this from a much larger clone, so it may be a read error. This chain links TRBV6-2 or TRBV6-3 with TRBJ2-6, with 9 nucleotides matching TRBD1. Germline CDR1 and CDR2: MNHEY and SVGEGT. This CDR3 has 20 amino acids. The CDR3 DNA reads as TGTGCCAGCAGTCGGGGGACAGGGACCAATACCTTCTCTGGGACCAACGTCCTGACTTTC. It is translated as CASSRGTGTNTFSGTNVLTF.

Note on this clonotype: This may be a read error, as it is one base from a much larger clone. V is TRBV7-2 and J is TRBJ1-6, with no clear D. The CDR3 covers 16 residues. V lost 1 base, J lost 4 bases, and 11 bases lay in between. CDR1 is SGHTA and CDR2 is FQGNSA in the germline V gene. This chain's CDR3 is CASSLDSRLYNSPLHF. The DNA of the CDR3 is TGTGCCAGCAGCTTAGACTCACGGTTATATAATTCACCCCTCCACTTT.

The V gene is TRBV2, the J gene TRBJ1-2; D not resolved. The germline CDR1 and CDR2 sequences are SNHLY and FYNNEI. V was pared by 4 bases and J by 7 bases, with 10 bases between. The CDR3 has 12 residues. The CDR3 reads CASSVLYGGYTF. CDR3 sequence (DNA): TGTGCCAGCAGTGTCCTGTATGGTGGCTACACCTTC. The whole variable domain, filled in from reference TRBV2 and TRBJ1-2, reads EPEVTQTPSHQVTQMGQEVILRCVPISNHLYFYWYRQILGQKVEFLVSFYNNEISEKSEIFDDQFSVERPDGSNFTLKIRSTKLEDSAMYFCASSVLYGGYTFGSGTRLTVV.

The chain uses TRBV5-4 and TRBJ1-5; no clear D. The V end lost 4 bases, the J end lost 6 bases, and 26 bases lay between the germline ends. Germline V CDR1 and CDR2: SGHNT, YYREEE (reference sequence). CDR3 length: 18 amino acids. The CDR3: CASSPPAPGESVCQPQHF. The CDR3 coding sequence is TGTGCCAGCAGCCCGCCCGCCCCCGGGGAGTCGGTCTGTCAGCCCCAGCATTTT.

This clonotype was counted ten times or more. The J gene is TRBJ2-7, the V gene TRBV11-2, with D possibly matching TRBD1 (6 bases). In germline, CDR1 is SGHAT, CDR2 FQNNGV. The CDR3 has 14 amino acids. V lost 3 bases and J lost 0, with 9 bases in between. The CDR3: CASSFTQGSYEQYF. CDR3 bases: TGTGCCAGCAGCTTTACACAGGGCTCCTACGAGCAGTACTTC.

This clonotype is labeled medium-sized. This sequence joins TRBV15 and TRBJ1-5, with TRBD1 identical over 7 bases. Germline trimming cut 3 bases from V and 6 bases from J; bases unmatched to any gene: 8. Germline loops: CDR1 LNHNV, CDR2 YYDKDF (reference sequence). The CDR3 contains 15 residues. The DNA of the CDR3 is TGTGCCACCAGCAGCACCACAGGGGTCCTTCAGCCCCAGCATTTT. Translation: CATSSTTGVLQPQHF.

This clonotype has just a few counts. The chain couples TRBV20-1 to TRBJ2-7; D may correspond to TRBD1 or TRBD2 (5 bases each). Per the germline V gene, CDR1 is DFQATT and CDR2 is SNEGSKA (reference sequence). With 0 bases removed from V and 3 bases from J, the gap between germline ends came to 15 bases. The CDR3 runs to 15 residues. The CDR3 protein is CSARDSTRGHYEQYF. In DNA form, the CDR3 reads TGCAGTGCTAGAGATAGTACTCGGGGCCACTACGAGCAGTACTTC.

This clonotype ranks as medium-sized. The chain carries TRBV20-1 and TRBJ1-1; no clear D gene. Looked up from germline, CDR1 is DFQATT and CDR2 is SNEGSKA (reference sequence). Between the trimmed V and J ends, which lost 6 bases and 10 bases, there was a span of 15 bases. The CDR3 runs 11 residues. The CDR3 sequence: CSASPPDGAFF. The DNA of the CDR3 is TGCAGTGCGAGTCCTCCGGATGGAGCTTTCTTT.

This clonotype is medium-sized within its sample. The gene calls are TRBV29-1 and TRBJ1-3, with D uncertain. This CDR3 is built from 14 residues. V lost 2 bases and J 1 base, leaving 9 bases between the germline ends. CDR1 is SQVTM, CDR2 ANQGSEA, per germline. DNA of the CDR3: TGCAGCGTTGAAACCGCAGAATCTGGAAACACCATATATTTT. As protein: CSVETAESGNTIYF.

This clonotype is categorized as medium-sized. The chain recombines TRBV6-5 with TRBJ1-4, with TRBD1 matching over 8 bases. Trimming at V came to 7 bases and at J to 0 bases, leaving 4 bases not matched to a gene. The V gene's germline CDR1 is MNHEY and CDR2 SVGAGI. The CDR3 has 15 residues. CDR3 bases: TGTGCCAGCACCCGGACAGGGACAACTAATGAAAAACTGTTTTTT. Amino acids: CASTRTGTTNEKLFF.

V and J are TRBV20-1 and TRBJ1-6, with a weak D call TRBD1 (5 bases). Germline CDR1 reads DFQATT; CDR2 reads SNEGSKA (reference sequence). This CDR3 is built from 17 residues. The V end was cut by 0 bases, the J end by 0 bases, with 12 bases between. CDR3: CSARDRRGSSYNSPLHF. In DNA, the CDR3 is TGCAGTGCTAGAGATCGGAGGGGCTCCTCCTATAATTCACCCCTCCACTTT.

Sample share makes this clonotype medium-sized. The genes are TRBV18 and TRBJ2-7; the D call may be TRBD1 or TRBD2 (7 bases each). V was cut by 0 bases and J by 12 bases, with 15 bases left in between. CDR1 KGHSH and CDR2 LQKENI come from the germline V gene. The CDR3 spans 13 residues. The CDR3 nucleotides read TGTGCCAGCTCACCACCCCACAGGGGAGGGCTGTACTTC. Translating gives CASSPPHRGGLYF.

There are a few counts of this clonotype. The J gene is TRBJ1-5, the V gene TRBV12-3 or TRBV12-4; D remains unclear. This CDR3 has 16 residues. Trimming pared 4 bases from V and 6 bases from J, leaving 19 bases between. CDR3 sequence (DNA): TGTGCCAGCAGTTACGGGCCTGATAACCTGAGTCAGCCCCAGCATTTT. It translates to CASSYGPDNLSQPQHF.

This clonotype is large. The chain uses TRBV18 and TRBJ1-2; 10 bases align to TRBD1. This CDR3 is built from 13 residues. Germline trimming cut 3 bases from V and 5 bases from J; bases unmatched to any gene: 0. Germline V CDR1 and CDR2: KGHSH, LQKENI. The CDR3 bases are TGTGCCAGCTCACCGGACAGGGGGTATGGCTACACCTTC. It encodes CASSPDRGYGYTF.

By sample share, this clonotype is medium-sized. The J gene is TRBJ1-6, the V gene TRBV7-9, with D maybe TRBD1 (5 bases). V shed 5 bases and J shed 12 bases, with 14 bases lying between them. CDR1 and CDR2 from the germline V gene are SEHNR and FQNEAQ (reference sequence). CDR3 length: 13 amino acids. DNA of the CDR3: TGTGCCAGCAGCCGTCAAGGGGAGGAACCCCTCCACTTT. It codes for CASSRQGEEPLHF.

This CDR3 is CASSVEGTGVGYTF. CDR3 bases: TGTGCCAGCAGCGTAGAAGGGACAGGGGTTGGCTACACCTTC. This rearrangement joins TRBV9 to TRBJ1-2; 10 bases are a match to TRBD1. Trimming cost V 0 bases and J 7 bases; bases outside gene matches: 3. Germline V gene data show CDR1 as SGDLS and CDR2 as YYNGEE. This CDR3 region has 14 residues.

In its sample, this clonotype is medium-sized. This sequence joins TRBV6-5 and TRBJ1-4; 8 bases line up with TRBD1. In germline, CDR1 is MNHEY, CDR2 SVGAGI. The CDR3 runs to 14 residues. V lost 10 bases, J lost 5 bases, and 9 bases stayed unmatched. CDR3 loop: CATAGGQGNEKLFF. In nucleotides, the CDR3 is TGTGCCACCGCGGGTGGACAGGGAAATGAAAAACTGTTTTTT.

The gene calls are TRBV24-1 and TRBJ2-1, with 9 bases lining up with TRBD2. Germline V CDR1 and CDR2: KGHDR, SFDVKD. The CDR3 is 17 residues long. V was clipped by 3 bases and J by 10 bases; unmatched bases: 15. CDR3 DNA sequence: TGTGCCACCAGTGATCCCTGGTCTAGCGGGGCCCAGGGCGAGCAGTTCTTC. It is translated as CATSDPWSSGAQGEQFF.

By share, this clonotype ranks as medium-sized. V is TRBV29-1 and J is TRBJ2-1; 9 bases agree with TRBD2. This CDR3 region has 16 residues. Losses at the gene ends were 0 bases for V and 4 bases for J; bases not matched to a gene: 7. In germline, CDR1 is SQVTM, CDR2 ANQGSEA. The CDR3, as DNA: TGCAGCGTTGAAGATACCGGGACTAGCTCTTACAATGAGCAGTTCTTC. Its translation is CSVEDTGTSSYNEQFF.

This clonotype came up once. V and J are TRBV20-1 and TRBJ2-7, with D possibly TRBD1 on 6 matching bases. The CDR3 spans 14 residues. Germline lookup yields CDR1 DFQATT and CDR2 SNEGSKA (reference sequence). V shed 3 bases and J shed 5 bases, with 17 bases lying between them. CDR3 amino acids: CSARVPRGNNEQYF. The CDR3, as DNA: TGCAGTGCTAGGGTGCCCAGGGGCAACAACGAGCAGTACTTC.

This clonotype was counted between two and nine times. The chain carries TRBV7-2 and TRBJ1-1, with 8 bases lining up with TRBD1. This CDR3 region has 13 residues. Germline-derived CDR1 and CDR2 are SGHTA and FQGNSA. V lost 5 bases to trimming and J lost 5 bases; unmatched junction nucleotides: 4. The CDR3 region is CASSRGQGTEAFF. The CDR3 DNA reads TGTGCCAGCAGCAGAGGACAGGGAACTGAAGCTTTCTTT.

This clonotype is medium-sized (0.01 to 0.1%). The V gene is TRBV6-6, the J gene TRBJ2-3; D gene ambiguous. CDR1 and CDR2 (germline): MNHNY, SVGAGI (reference sequence). V lost 0 bases and J lost 6, with 4 bases in between. The CDR3 contains 12 residues. The CDR3 here is CASSYSSDTQYF. CDR3 coding DNA: TGTGCCAGCAGTTACTCTTCGGATACGCAGTATTTT.

CDR3 in DNA: TGTGCCAGCAGCCCAAGGGCGGGAGCGGGCGGGGAGCTGTTTTTT. This encodes CASSPRAGAGGELFF. This chain links TRBV5-4 with TRBJ2-2; 7 bases are shared with TRBD2. V was pared by 4 bases and J by 7 bases, with 10 bases of the junction left unmatched. CDR1 SGHNT and CDR2 YYREEE come from the germline V gene (reference sequence). The CDR3 has 15 residues.

J is TRBJ1-1 and V is TRBV20-1, with D possibly TRBD1 on 6 matching bases. The CDR3 covers 14 residues. Germline-derived CDR1 and CDR2 are DFQATT and SNEGSKA (reference sequence). CDR3 amino acids: CRSPGAADNTEAFF. The CDR3, as DNA: TGCAGGTCCCCAGGGGCAGCGGATAACACTGAAGCTTTCTTT.

Judged by abundance, this clonotype is medium-sized. V gene TRBV7-2 combines with J gene TRBJ2-7; D is possibly TRBD1 or TRBD2 (5 bases each). The CDR3 is 14 amino acids. Trimming took off 3 bases at V and 4 bases at J, with 13 bases between the two ends. The germline CDR1 and CDR2 sequences are SGHTA and FQGNSA. The CDR3, as DNA: TGTGCCAGCAGCTTGGGGCTAGCCGAGTACGAGCAGTACTTC. This encodes CASSLGLAEYEQYF.

This clonotype occurred a few times. This chain uses TRBV20-1 with TRBJ2-7; maybe TRBD1 (5 bases). V lost 3 bases, J lost 0 bases, and 12 bases lay in between. There are 14 residues in the CDR3. Per the germline V gene, CDR1 is DFQATT and CDR2 is SNEGSKA (reference sequence). CDR3 amino acids: CSASDDSYSYEQYF. The DNA for the CDR3 is TGCAGTGCTAGTGACGACAGCTACTCCTACGAGCAGTACTTC.

The chain uses TRBV3-1 and TRBJ1-1, with no clear D. V was shortened by 4 bases and J by 5 bases, with 14 bases between the two germline ends. Germline lookup yields CDR1 LGHDT and CDR2 YNNKEL (reference sequence). This CDR3 is 14 amino acids long. As DNA, the CDR3 is TGTGCCAGCAGCCCTCATAGGCGAAGTACTGAAGCTTTCTTT. Protein product: CASSPHRRSTEAFF.

In this sample, this clonotype turned up many times. The chain joins TRBV6-2 or TRBV6-3 to TRBJ2-1; D assignment may be TRBD1 or TRBD2 (5 bases each). Germline values: CDR1 MNHEY, CDR2 SVGEGT. This CDR3 has 13 amino acids. V shed 3 bases and J shed 8 bases, with 11 bases lying between them. The CDR3 DNA reads as TGTGCCAGCAGTTATAGTAGGGGACATGAGCAGTTCTTC. This gives the protein CASSYSRGHEQFF.

In its sample, this clonotype ranks as medium-sized. The rearrangement uses TRBV19 and TRBJ1-5; 8 positions agree with TRBD1. Germline loops: CDR1 LNHDA, CDR2 SQIVND (reference sequence). After removal of 5 bases from V and 2 bases from J, the junction contained 5 bases not matched to a gene. This CDR3 contains 15 residues. CDR3 amino acids: CASSQDRGGNQPQHF. DNA of the CDR3: TGTGCCAGTAGTCAAGACAGGGGCGGCAATCAGCCCCAGCATTTT.